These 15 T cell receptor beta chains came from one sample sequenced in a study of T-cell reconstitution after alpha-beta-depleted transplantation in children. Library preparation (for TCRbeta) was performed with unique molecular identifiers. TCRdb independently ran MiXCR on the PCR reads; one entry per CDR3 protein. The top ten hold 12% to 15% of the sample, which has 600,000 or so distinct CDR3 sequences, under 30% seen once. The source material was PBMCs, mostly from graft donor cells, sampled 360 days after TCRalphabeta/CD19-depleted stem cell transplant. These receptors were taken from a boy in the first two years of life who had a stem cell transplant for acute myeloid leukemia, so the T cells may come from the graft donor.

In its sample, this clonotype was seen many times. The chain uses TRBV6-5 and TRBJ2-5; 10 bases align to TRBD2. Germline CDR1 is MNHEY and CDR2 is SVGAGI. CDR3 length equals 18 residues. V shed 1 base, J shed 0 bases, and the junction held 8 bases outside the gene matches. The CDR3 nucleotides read TGTGCCAGCAGTTACTTCAGTCGACTAGCGGGTAACCAAGAGACCCAGTACTTC. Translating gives CASSYFSRLAGNQETQYF.

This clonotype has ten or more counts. The CDR3 loop reads CSASIQGSNQPQHF. The CDR3 DNA reads TGCAGTGCTAGTATCCAAGGGAGCAATCAGCCCCAGCATTTT. The gene calls are TRBV20-1 and TRBJ1-5; D not resolved. The V gene's germline CDR1 is DFQATT and CDR2 SNEGSKA (reference sequence). This CDR3 spans 14 amino acids. V was pared by 3 bases and J by 1 base, with 10 bases between.

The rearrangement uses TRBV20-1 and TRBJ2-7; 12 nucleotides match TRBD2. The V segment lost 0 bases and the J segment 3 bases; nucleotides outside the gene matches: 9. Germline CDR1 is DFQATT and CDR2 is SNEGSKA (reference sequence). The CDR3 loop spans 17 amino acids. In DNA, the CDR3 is TGCAGTGCTAGAGATCCCCTAGCGGGGGGGCCGCACTACGAGCAGTACTTC. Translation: CSARDPLAGGPHYEQYF.

CDR3 DNA: TGCGCCAGCAGCTTGCATGGCCTAGGAATGGCTGAGCAGTTCTTC. Its protein is CASSLHGLGMAEQFF. The chain employs TRBV5-1 and TRBJ2-1, with no clear D. This CDR3 spans 15 amino acids. The germline V gene has CDR1 SGHRS and CDR2 YFSETQ. V lost 1 base and J lost 9, with 17 bases in between.

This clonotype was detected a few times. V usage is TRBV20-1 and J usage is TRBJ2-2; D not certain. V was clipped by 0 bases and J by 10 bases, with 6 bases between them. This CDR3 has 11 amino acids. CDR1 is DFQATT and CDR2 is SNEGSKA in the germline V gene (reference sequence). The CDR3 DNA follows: TGCAGTGCTAGAGATTCCAAGGAGCTGTTTTTT. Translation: CSARDSKELFF.

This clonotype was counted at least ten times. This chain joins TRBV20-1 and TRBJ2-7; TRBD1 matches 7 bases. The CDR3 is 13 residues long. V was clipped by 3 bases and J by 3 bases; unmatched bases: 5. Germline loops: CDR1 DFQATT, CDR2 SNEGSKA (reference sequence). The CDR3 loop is CSASVTGVYEQYV. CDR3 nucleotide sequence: TGCAGTGCTAGTGTAACAGGGGTCTACGAGCAGTACGTC.

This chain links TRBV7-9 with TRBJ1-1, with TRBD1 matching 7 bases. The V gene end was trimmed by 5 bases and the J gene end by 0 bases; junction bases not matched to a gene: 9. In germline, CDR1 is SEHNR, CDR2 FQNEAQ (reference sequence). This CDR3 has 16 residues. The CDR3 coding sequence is TGTGCCAGCAGCACCCCGGGACAGCCTTTGAACACTGAAGCTTTCTTT. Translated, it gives CASSTPGQPLNTEAFF.

The CDR3 region has the DNA TGCAGCGTTCTCAGGGAAGAGACCCAGTACTTC. This codes for CSVLREETQYF. V usage is TRBV29-1 and J usage is TRBJ2-5, with D possibly matching TRBD1 (5 bases). Germline-derived CDR1 and CDR2 are SQVTM and ANQGSEA. V was trimmed by 5 bases and J by 3 bases, leaving 7 bases between them. The CDR3 runs 11 residues.

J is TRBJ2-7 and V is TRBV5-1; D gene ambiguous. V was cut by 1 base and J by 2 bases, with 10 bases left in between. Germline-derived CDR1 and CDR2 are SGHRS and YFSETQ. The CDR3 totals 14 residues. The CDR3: CASSLNQATYEQYF. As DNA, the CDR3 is TGCGCCAGCAGCTTGAACCAGGCGACCTACGAGCAGTACTTC.

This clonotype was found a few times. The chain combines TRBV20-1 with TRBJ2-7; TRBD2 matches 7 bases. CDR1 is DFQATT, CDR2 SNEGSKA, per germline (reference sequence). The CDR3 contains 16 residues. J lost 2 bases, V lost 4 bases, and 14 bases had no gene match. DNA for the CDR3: TGCAGTGCTATCGGTCTACTAGCGCAAAACCCCTACGAGCAGTACGTC. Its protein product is CSAIGLLAQNPYEQYV.

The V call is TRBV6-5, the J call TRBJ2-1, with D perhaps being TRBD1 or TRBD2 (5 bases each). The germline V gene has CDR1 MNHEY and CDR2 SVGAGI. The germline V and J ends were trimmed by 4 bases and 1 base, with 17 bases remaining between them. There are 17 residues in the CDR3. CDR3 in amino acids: CASSFPSGRDSYNEQFF. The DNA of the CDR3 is TGTGCCAGCAGTTTTCCCTCGGGGCGAGATTCCTACAATGAGCAGTTCTTC.

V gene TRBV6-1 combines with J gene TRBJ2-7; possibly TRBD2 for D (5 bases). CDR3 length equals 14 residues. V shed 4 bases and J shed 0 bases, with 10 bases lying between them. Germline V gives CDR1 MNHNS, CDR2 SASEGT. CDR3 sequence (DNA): TGTGCCAGCAGTGGAGGACTGAACTCCTACGAGCAGTACGTC. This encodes CASSGGLNSYEQYV.

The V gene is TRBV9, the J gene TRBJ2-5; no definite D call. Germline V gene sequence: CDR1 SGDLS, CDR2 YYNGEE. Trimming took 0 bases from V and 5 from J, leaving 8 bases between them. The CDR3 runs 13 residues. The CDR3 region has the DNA TGTGCCAGCAGCGTAGACACACGGGAGACCCAGTACTTC. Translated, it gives CASSVDTRETQYF.

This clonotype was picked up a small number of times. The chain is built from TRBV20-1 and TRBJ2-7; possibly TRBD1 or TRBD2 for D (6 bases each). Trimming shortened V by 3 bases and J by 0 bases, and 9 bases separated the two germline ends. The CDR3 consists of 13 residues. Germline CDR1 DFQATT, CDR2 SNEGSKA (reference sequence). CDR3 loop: CSARRGASYEQYF. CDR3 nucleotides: TGCAGTGCTAGGAGGGGGGCCTCCTACGAGCAGTACTTC.

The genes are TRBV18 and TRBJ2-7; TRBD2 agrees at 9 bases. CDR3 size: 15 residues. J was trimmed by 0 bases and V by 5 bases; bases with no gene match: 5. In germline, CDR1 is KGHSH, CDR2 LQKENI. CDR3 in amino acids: CASSATSGSSYEQYV. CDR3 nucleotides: TGTGCCAGCTCAGCAACTAGCGGGTCCTCCTACGAGCAGTACGTC.